This T cell receptor (beta chain) was sequenced during a study of T cells in Graves' hyperthyroidism and ophthalmopathy. This clonotype was counted many times. RNA transcripts were the template for amplifying TCR beta CDR3 regions. HTBI primers were used for first-round RT-PCR of the TCR CDR3. Each CDR3 protein is one row after TCRdb ran MiXCR on the multiplex PCR reads. The sample includes under 400,000 distinct CDR3 sequences, around a sixth of them seen just once. The CDR3 length is 14 residues. The V and J ends lost 8 bases and 1 base, in that order; junction bases with no gene match: 7. Germline V lookup: CDR1 MNHEY, CDR2 SMNVEV (reference sequence).

V and J are TRBV27 and TRBJ1-2, with 7 nucleotides matching TRBD1. The sequenced material came from blood. The source is a middle-aged woman with Graves' ophthalmopathy. The CDR3 here is CASGPTGINYGYTF. The DNA of the CDR3 is TGTGCCAGCGGACCGACAGGGATTAACTATGGCTACACCTTC.